This T cell receptor (beta chain) comes out of a study of cytomegalovirus exposure and HLA in healthy donors (dated by TCRdb to the late 2010s). Regarding the research as a whole: An earlier analysis of approximately 640 of the donors reported about 250 Gb of sequence data and about 100 million unique TCR beta sequences from about 179 million T cells. Across under 500 genotyped donors of the cohort, an average of 235,054 unique TCR beta nucleotide sequences per donor were sequenced, and 15% to 20% of those sequences were non-productive. Alongside the repertoire data, information on donor age, sex, ethnicity and CMV serostatus was compiled. An early release covering 550 to 650 HLA-typed donors comprised about 290 gigabases of sequencing data and approximately 85 million unique TCR sequences. Among the roughly 400 genotyped donors, about 83% belonged to the genetic ancestry cluster associated with self-reported Caucasian donors. Roughly 5 DR-DQ haplotypes were handled as single units for association and clustering because linkage in the cohort was strong. In the later analysis, no new phenotypic data were used to find candidate immune exposures; instead, reliance was placed on TCR beta sequences and their occurrence across donors. The study combined high-throughput TCR immunosequencing, statistical association of individual TCRs with disease status, and machine learning to predict cytomegalovirus infection status. A later analysis re-examined previously published TCR beta repertoires from roughly 650 donors and added high-resolution HLA genotyping to investigate patterns of TCR occurrence. Class I and class II HLA loci were covered by the typing at four-digit resolution. The study was designed to test whether signatures of past pathogen exposure could be identified by cataloging public T cell receptors. Every repertoire in the discovery cohort had been generated on one and the same sequencing platform. An earlier analysis of around 580 of the donors used high-throughput TCR beta sequencing to judge whether each TCR beta V gene segment behaved as functional or pseudogenic. In addition to the first cohort of around 670 subjects, a separate validation cohort of 120 different subjects was used. The study profiled the T cell repertoires of hundreds of subjects by immunosequencing and related them to cytomegalovirus serostatus. Typing coverage varied by locus: about 620-640 donors for A, B, C, DRB1 and DQB1; approximately 520 for DQA1; about 590 for DPA1; approximately 450 for DPB1. In a later genetic analysis, genome-wide SNP genotypes for about 55% of the roughly 670 donors were used, and that subset was treated as a discovery cohort.

The library was produced with the immunoSEQ multiplex PCR assay. A mixture of 60 forward primers for TCR Vbeta segments and 13 reverse primers for TCR Jbeta segments was used in the multiplex PCR. A multiplex PCR assay on genomic DNA amplified the CDR3 region of rearranged TCR beta genes. On the Illumina HiSeq System, the amplified TCR beta libraries were sequenced as 87-base-pair reads. Processing in the source paper ran as follows. A later analysis counted 75 million to 100 million unique TCR beta chains across the 650 to 800 repertoires, and approximately 11 million of these chains were shared by at least two donors. Raw reads were error-corrected and collapsed into unique sequences with a nearest-neighbor algorithm that merged closely related sequences to remove PCR and sequencing errors. To assign V, D and J gene segments, CDR3 sequences were aligned to IMGT reference sequences. For a sequence to be retained, a match of at least six nucleotides to both a V gene segment and a J gene segment was required. A rearrangement counted as productive if the CDR3 had no stop codons and remained in frame with V and J, and every other rearrangement counted as non-productive. Following IMGT convention, CDR3 was defined as the stretch from the second conserved V-encoded cysteine to the conserved J-encoded phenylalanine. In an earlier analysis of approximately 590 of the donors, sequences lacking an unambiguous match to a single V gene segment were excluded. An earlier analysis of under 750 of the donors called V segments functional above 56.7% productive rearrangements and segregating when the between-donor standard deviation exceeded 5%. To diagnose cytomegalovirus status from the catalog of TCR beta chain sequences, a statistical classification framework was built. V and J gene assignment, in a later analysis, came from comparing TCR nucleotide sequences with IMGT/GENE-DB human TR gene sequences. In a later analysis, CDR3 sequences and most-parsimonious VDJ recombination scenarios were assigned using the TCRdist pipeline. In a later analysis, every TCR beta chain was defined by the combination of its CDR3 amino acid sequence and its V-gene family, and reads without a unique V-gene family were dropped. A later analysis removed nearly 600 highly shared, low-generation-probability nucleotide sequences to deal with suspected cross-contamination and a sequencing artifact. For each public chain, a later analysis derived a clonal expansion index from normalized ranks of inferred template counts within each repertoire. In a later analysis, generation probabilities were computed with a VDJ recombination model fitted to out-of-frame rearrangements, and the resulting probabilities were checked against IGoR. A later analysis scored TCR-TCR, TCR-HLA and TCR-CMV co-occurrence with hypergeometric tests, applying a repertoire-size bias correction to TCR pairs. False discovery rates were estimated in a later analysis by permuting HLA or CMV assignments 20 times. A later analysis grouped co-occurring TCRs with DBSCAN, adding TCRdist sequence similarity when clustering within HLA-allele-positive subsets. For co-occurrence clustering, repertoires with fewer than 30,000 or more than 120,000 public chains were excluded, along with roughly 5 repertoires with anomalous nucleotide sharing. Imported from immuneACCESS, the table was reduced by TCRdb to in-frame sequences with V and J called. These copies leave out some clones; in studies compared against another copy, an unresolved V gene accounts for under half, and the cause of the remainder is not known. V and J calls plus clone size are reproduced from that table; the DNA served to infer D and trimming. The sample data list around 300,000 clones, and about 75% of these were observed just once. 2% to 2.5% of the sample is taken by the ten largest.

The cohort comprised 710 or so healthy bone marrow donors. Cohort members were all nominally healthy when sampled, although unrecorded immune exposures were likely present. The donor tested CMV seronegative, placing the donor among the roughly 400 seronegative members of the cohort. Each donor provided a peripheral blood sample, and peripheral blood mononuclear cells were used for TCR beta sequencing. The Qiagen DNeasy Blood Extraction Kit was used to extract genomic DNA from the blood cell samples. As to this clone: The target of this receptor is not known. Base qualities are not at hand, and no much larger clone is one base apart.

Overall study outcomes, separate from this receptor: In a later analysis, the rate of TCR association differed among HLA loci, with DRB1 alleles having the most associated TCRs and HLA-C alleles having the fewest. Because the 87-base-pair reads could not distinguish some IMGT-functional V segments, including TRBV6-2 and TRBV6-3, those segments were excluded. A further reported finding was that TCR beta sequences accurately predicted the HLA-A and HLA-B alleles for most subjects in the first cohort. A few of the identified cytomegalovirus-associated TCR beta chains were confirmed in vitro to be specific for cytomegalovirus antigens. A cluster of highly shared sequence variants was judged likely to be a technical artifact of the sequencing pipeline. The only immune exposure information available for the cohort was CMV serostatus. A later analysis reported that several top co-occurrence clusters appeared linked to parvovirus B19, influenza, CMV and Epstein-Barr virus. The study gave a list of under 200 TCR beta chains associated with cytomegalovirus. The cohort was sequenced for TCR beta chains only, and without alpha or paired-chain data the features that could be detected were limited. In a later genetic analysis, fewer N-insertions in productive TCRs were reported among donors in an Asian-associated ancestry cluster than the roughly 700-donor mean. Correlated functional status among segregating V segments might reflect linkage disequilibrium, but an unknown experimental factor could not be ruled out. When HLA alleles, especially DR and DQ, strongly co-occurred, attributing TCR associations to individual alleles was difficult. An association between a missense DCLRE1C variant and V-gene and J-gene trimming of TCR beta chains was found in a later genetic analysis and replicated in an independent cohort. The earlier analysis of 587 of the donors excluded 15 to 20 rarely observed V segments, including chromosome 9 orphons, because counts were too low. The authors suggested that the approach could potentially be generalized to other disease states and immunological phenotypes. Broadly in line with IMGT annotations, most TCR beta V segments showed up in productive rearrangements about 87% or about 30% of the time in an earlier analysis of around 600 of the donors. In a later analysis, HLA-associated TCR beta chains were found to be more clonally expanded and to have lower generation probabilities than equally common non-associated chains. Most CMV-associated TCR beta chains appeared to be HLA-restricted in a later analysis, and the HLA associations seemed to be driven largely by CMV exposure. In a later analysis, some 17,000 TCR beta sequences were associated with specific HLA alleles at a false discovery rate of 0.05. Sequencing depth was assumed to be roughly uniform across donors in the presence/absence analyses, though that assumption may not hold. The classifier was reported to diagnose cytomegalovirus status with high specificity and sensitivity in both the original and validation cohorts. Most TCR sequences were observed very rarely across donors, whereas some public TCRs were present in many individuals. Because some donors lacked HLA typing at each locus, the association tests relied only on the typed subset.

A distance of 6 bases separates the germline ends of V and J, which lose 0 bases and 3 bases respectively. Inclusive of the bounding cysteine and phenylalanine, the CDR3 is 13 residues long. The CDR3 DNA has 39 bases and is translated from base 1. CDR1 and CDR2, per the germline V gene, are SGHTA and FQGNSA. The sequencing sample was made of PBMCs. This receptor chain uses TRBV7-2 and TRBJ2-7, with the D segment identity uncertain. This receptor was taken from a female donor in good health and CMV-seronegative. The CDR3 region: CASSLAVNYEQYF. The sequence in DNA is TGTGCCAGCAGCTTAGCCGTAAACTACGAGCAGTACTTC.